A single sample gave rise to the 18 T cell receptor beta chains below, sequenced in a study of Ad26.COV2.S vaccination and SARS-CoV-2 variants. As for treatment: over 15 received Ad26.COV2.S at low or high dose, single or two shots; about 5 received placebo; per-sample allocation not given. Collection of samples fell on day 63 after the first vaccine or placebo injection. The repertoire was sequenced with immunoSEQ multiplex PCR; TCRdb's copy has only in-frame clones and lacks some. The profile shows about 480,000 clones, 87% of them singletons. Here the sequenced sample was peripheral blood, taken in a trial of Ad26.COV2.S vaccine versus placebo. These receptors originate from a person between 18 and 59 years old who received the Ad26.COV2.S COVID-19 vaccine or a placebo.

This clone occurred once. The V and J genes are TRBV7-9 and TRBJ2-5, with 8 bases matching TRBD2. Looked up from germline, CDR1 is SEHNR and CDR2 is FQNEAQ (reference sequence). CDR3 length: 16 amino acids. V dropped 2 bases and J dropped 4; count of bases not matched to a gene: 9. CDR3 amino acids: CASSLTTGGHLETQYF. The CDR3 bases are TGTGCCAGCAGCTTAACGACGGGAGGGCATCTAGAGACCCAGTACTTC.

V is TRBV11-1 and J is TRBJ2-5; maybe TRBD2 (5 bases). Looked up from germline, CDR1 is SGHAT and CDR2 is FQDESV (reference sequence). Between the trimmed V and J ends, which lost 1 base and 2 bases, there was a span of 8 bases. The CDR3 extends over 14 amino acids. The CDR3 bases are TGTGCCAGCAGCTTAGGTCGGGGTCAAGAGACCCAGTACTTC. This codes for CASSLGRGQETQYF.

The chain links TRBV25-1 to TRBJ2-2; D is unclear. V was shortened by 6 bases and J by 6 bases, with 17 bases between the two germline ends. Germline V lookup: CDR1 MGHDK, CDR2 SYGVNS. The CDR3 has 15 amino acids. CDR3 protein: CASRPPKVGAGELFF. DNA of the CDR3: TGTGCCAGCAGGCCCCCGAAGGTTGGGGCCGGGGAGCTGTTTTTT.

As to this clone: Other nucleotide sequences in the sample specify the same CDR3. The chain is built from TRBV28 and TRBJ1-4; D remains unclear. V was trimmed by 6 bases and J by 4 bases, leaving 3 bases between them. The CDR3 length is 11 residues. Germline-derived CDR1 and CDR2 are MDHEN and SYDVKM. The CDR3 DNA sequence: TGTGCCAGCAGAAGTAATGAAAAACTGTTTTTT. Protein product: CASRSNEKLFF.

The chain links TRBV6-2 or TRBV6-3 to TRBJ2-2; maybe TRBD2 (6 bases). In germline, CDR1 is MNHEY, CDR2 SVGEGT. This CDR3 has 15 residues. Trimming took off 2 bases at V and 8 bases at J, with 15 bases between the two ends. The DNA of the CDR3 is TGTGCCAGCAGTTACGTGGCGGGACGGACTGGGGAGCTGTTTTTT. Its protein product is CASSYVAGRTGELFF.

The rearrangement uses TRBV19 and TRBJ2-2; the D gene is possibly TRBD1 (6 bases). The CDR3 is 11 amino acids. The germline V and J ends were trimmed by 7 bases and 6 bases, with 6 bases remaining between them. Germline assignment: CDR1 LNHDA and CDR2 SQIVND (reference sequence). CDR3 in amino acids: CASTGAGELFF. The CDR3 bases are TGTGCCAGTACAGGGGCCGGGGAGCTGTTTTTT.

V usage is TRBV19 and J usage is TRBJ2-1; 11 nucleotides align to TRBD1. The CDR3 contains 14 residues. J lost 6 bases, V lost 8 bases, and 6 bases had no gene match. Germline CDR1 reads LNHDA; CDR2 reads SQIVND (reference sequence). As DNA, the CDR3 is TGTGCCAGTCCCTGGACAGGGGGCTGCAATGAGCAGTTCTTC. Its protein is CASPWTGGCNEQFF. Based on the CDR3 plus reference TRBV19 and TRBJ2-1, the full variable domain is DGGITQSPKYLFRKEGQNVTLSCEQNLNHDAMYWYRQDPGQGLRLIYYSQIVNDFQKGDIAEGYSVSREKKESFPLTVTSAQKNPTAFYLCASPWTGGCNEQFFGPGTRLTVL.

The J gene is TRBJ1-1, the V gene TRBV9; D ambiguous. This CDR3 contains 15 residues. Germline-derived CDR1 and CDR2 are SGDLS and YYNGEE. The V end was cut by 4 bases, the J end by 0 bases, with 13 bases between. CDR3 DNA: TGTGCCAGCAGCCCACGGGGAACTATGAACACTGAAGCTTTCTTT. This encodes CASSPRGTMNTEAFF.

The chain couples TRBV5-1 to TRBJ1-3, with D perhaps matching TRBD1 (5 bases). Germline lookup yields CDR1 SGHRS and CDR2 YFSETQ. This CDR3 region has 14 residues. V was pared by 1 base and J by 7 bases, with 12 bases between. The CDR3 protein is CASSLNPGMNTIYF. The CDR3 bases are TGCGCCAGCAGCTTGAACCCAGGGATGAACACCATATATTTT.

The chain couples TRBV7-3 to TRBJ2-5; D is uncertain. Germline V gene data show CDR1 as SGHTA and CDR2 as FQGTGA. The CDR3 covers 13 residues. Between the trimmed V and J ends, which lost 3 bases and 4 bases, there was a span of 9 bases. This CDR3 is CASSFILGETQYF. The CDR3 DNA is TGTGCCAGCAGCTTTATTCTTGGAGAGACCCAGTACTTC.

The rearrangement joins TRBV4-1 to TRBJ1-6, with 7 bases fitting TRBD1. The V segment lost 1 base and the J segment 0 bases; nucleotides outside the gene matches: 6. This CDR3 has 18 amino acids. Germline V CDR1 and CDR2: MGHRA, YSYEKL. The CDR3 protein is CASSQAQTGSSYNSPLHF. The DNA of the CDR3 is TGCGCCAGCAGCCAAGCCCAGACAGGGAGCTCCTATAATTCACCCCTCCACTTT.

At least ten counts were recorded for this clone. The chain is built from TRBV30 and TRBJ1-3; 7 bases match TRBD1. V lost 2 bases, J lost 0 bases, and 13 bases stayed unmatched. Germline values: CDR1 GTSNPN, CDR2 SVGIG (reference sequence). The CDR3 loop spans 18 amino acids. The CDR3 DNA reads as TGTGCCTGGAGTCCGGAAGGGGGCGCGTCCCTCTCTGGAAACACCATATATTTT. It encodes CAWSPEGGASLSGNTIYF.

The chain recombines TRBV5-1 with TRBJ2-5; D ambiguous. The CDR3 is 14 residues long. From germline, CDR1 is SGHRS and CDR2 YFSETQ. The V end lost 3 bases, the J end lost 0 bases, and 9 bases lay between the germline ends. The CDR3 spells CASSSTLYQETQYF. In DNA form, the CDR3 reads TGCGCCAGCAGCTCCACACTGTACCAAGAGACCCAGTACTTC.

The V gene is TRBV4-2, the J gene TRBJ2-5; 11 nucleotides match TRBD2. V shed 2 bases and J 5 bases; nucleotides not matched to a gene: 7. The CDR3 extends over 16 amino acids. Germline-derived CDR1 and CDR2 are LGHNA and YNFKEQ. In DNA, the CDR3 is TGTGCCAGCAGCCAAAAGGGACTAGCGGCAGGGGAGACCCAGTACTTC. Translated, it gives CASSQKGLAAGETQYF.

This chain connects TRBV27 to TRBJ1-1; possible D gene TRBD1, 5 bases. There are 14 residues in the CDR3. V was shortened by 6 bases and J by 3 bases, with 14 bases between the two germline ends. The germline V gene has CDR1 MNHEY and CDR2 SMNVEV (reference sequence). The CDR3 loop is CASRLSGQYTEAFF. The CDR3 region has the DNA TGTGCCAGCAGACTAAGCGGACAATACACTGAAGCTTTCTTT.

The chain links TRBV5-1 to TRBJ1-3; tentatively, D is TRBD1 (5 bases). Trimming left V 0 bases short and J 4 bases short, with 11 bases between. Germline V CDR1 and CDR2: SGHRS, YFSETQ. The CDR3 runs 15 residues. The CDR3 is CASSLVTAPGNTIYF. The CDR3 DNA sequence: TGCGCCAGCAGCTTGGTGACAGCTCCCGGAAACACCATATATTTT.

V is TRBV7-8 and J is TRBJ1-1; tentative D call: TRBD1 (6 bases). Trimming cost V 5 bases and J 1 base, with 20 bases left between them. The CDR3 covers 17 residues. Germline CDR1 and CDR2: SGHVS and FQNEAQ. CDR3 residues: CASSPSGAGVGNTEAFF. The CDR3 nucleotides read TGTGCCAGCAGCCCATCGGGGGCAGGGGTGGGGAACACTGAAGCTTTCTTT.

The chain is built from TRBV27 and TRBJ2-7; 8 bases are shared with TRBD1. The germline V gene encodes CDR1 MNHEY and CDR2 SMNVEV (reference sequence). The CDR3 totals 18 residues. V was pared by 3 bases and J by 7 bases, with 20 bases of the junction left unmatched. The CDR3 sequence is CASSFYRTGLYFVGEQYF. In nucleotides, the CDR3 is TGTGCCAGCAGTTTCTATCGGACAGGGCTGTACTTTGTTGGGGAGCAGTACTTC.